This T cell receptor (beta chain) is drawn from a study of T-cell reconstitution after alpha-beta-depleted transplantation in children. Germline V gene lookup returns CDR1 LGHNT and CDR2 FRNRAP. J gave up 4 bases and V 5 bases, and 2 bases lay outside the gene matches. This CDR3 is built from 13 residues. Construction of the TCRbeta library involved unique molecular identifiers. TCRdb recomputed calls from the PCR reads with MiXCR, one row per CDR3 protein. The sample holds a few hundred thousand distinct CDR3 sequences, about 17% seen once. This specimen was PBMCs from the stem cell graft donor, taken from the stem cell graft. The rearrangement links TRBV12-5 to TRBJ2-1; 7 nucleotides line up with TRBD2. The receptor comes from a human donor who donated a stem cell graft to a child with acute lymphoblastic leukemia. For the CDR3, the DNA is TGTGCTAGTGGTCTTAGCGGGTACAATGAGCAGTTCTTC. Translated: CASGLSGYNEQFF.